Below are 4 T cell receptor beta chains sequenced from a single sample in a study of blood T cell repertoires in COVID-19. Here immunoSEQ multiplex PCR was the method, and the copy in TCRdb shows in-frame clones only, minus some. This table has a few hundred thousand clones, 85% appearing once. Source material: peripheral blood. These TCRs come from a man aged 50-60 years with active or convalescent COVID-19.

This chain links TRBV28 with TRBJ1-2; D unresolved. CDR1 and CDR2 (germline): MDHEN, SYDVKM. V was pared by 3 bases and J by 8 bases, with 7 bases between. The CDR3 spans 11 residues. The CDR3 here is CASSFLQGYTF. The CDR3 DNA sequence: TGTGCCAGCAGTTTTTTACAGGGCTACACCTTC.

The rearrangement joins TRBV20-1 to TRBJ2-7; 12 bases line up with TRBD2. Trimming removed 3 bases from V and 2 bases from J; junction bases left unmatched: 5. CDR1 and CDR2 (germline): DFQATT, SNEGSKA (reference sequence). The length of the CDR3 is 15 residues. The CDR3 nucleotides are TGCAGTGCTAGTTCTAGCGGGAGGGGAACCTACGAGCAGTACTTC. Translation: CSASSSGRGTYEQYF.

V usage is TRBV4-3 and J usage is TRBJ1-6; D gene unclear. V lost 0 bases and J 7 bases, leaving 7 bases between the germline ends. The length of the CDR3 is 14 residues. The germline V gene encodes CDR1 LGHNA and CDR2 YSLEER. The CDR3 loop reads CASSQDARNSPLHF. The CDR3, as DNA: TGCGCCAGCAGCCAAGATGCGAGGAATTCACCCCTCCACTTT.

This CDR3 is CASSQGLSPYNEQFF. CDR3 DNA sequence: TGTGCCAGCAGCCAAGGACTGTCTCCCTACAATGAGCAGTTCTTC. The chain has TRBV4-2 and TRBJ2-1; D is unresolved. Germline CDR1 and CDR2: LGHNA and YNFKEQ. The V and J ends lost 1 base and 2 bases respectively, with 9 bases between them. There are 15 residues in the CDR3.